In this sample, the clone carrying this TCR beta chain turned up once. Its antigen remains unknown. The PCR ran on 60 Vbeta and 13 Jbeta primers. Profiling relied on immunoSEQ multiplex PCR, and the TCRdb table lists in-frame clones only, not all of them. The repertoire holds 55,000 or so clones, with around four fifths as singletons. The CDR3 spans 15 residues. The V end lost 4 bases, the J end lost 3 bases, and 14 bases lay between the germline ends. Germline V lookup: CDR1 SNHLY, CDR2 FYNNEI. This entry belongs to a study of cytomegalovirus exposure and HLA in healthy donors. Whole-study results and caveats: Donors were assumed by presence/absence analyses to have roughly uniform sequencing depth. The study had only CMV serostatus as immune exposure information. It was reported in a later analysis that an Asian-associated ancestry cluster showed fewer N-insertions than the approximately 690-donor mean. Later on, a genetic analysis was performed. It linked a missense variant in DCLRE1C with V- and J-gene trimming of TCR beta.

The chain employs TRBV2 and TRBJ2-3; D may be TRBD1 (6 bases). This receptor was identified in a man aged 30 to 39 in good health and CMV-seronegative. Sequencing input: PBMCs. The chain's CDR3 is CASSGRGLGTDTQYF. CDR3 nucleotides: TGTGCCAGCAGTGGAAGGGGGTTGGGGACAGATACGCAGTATTTT.